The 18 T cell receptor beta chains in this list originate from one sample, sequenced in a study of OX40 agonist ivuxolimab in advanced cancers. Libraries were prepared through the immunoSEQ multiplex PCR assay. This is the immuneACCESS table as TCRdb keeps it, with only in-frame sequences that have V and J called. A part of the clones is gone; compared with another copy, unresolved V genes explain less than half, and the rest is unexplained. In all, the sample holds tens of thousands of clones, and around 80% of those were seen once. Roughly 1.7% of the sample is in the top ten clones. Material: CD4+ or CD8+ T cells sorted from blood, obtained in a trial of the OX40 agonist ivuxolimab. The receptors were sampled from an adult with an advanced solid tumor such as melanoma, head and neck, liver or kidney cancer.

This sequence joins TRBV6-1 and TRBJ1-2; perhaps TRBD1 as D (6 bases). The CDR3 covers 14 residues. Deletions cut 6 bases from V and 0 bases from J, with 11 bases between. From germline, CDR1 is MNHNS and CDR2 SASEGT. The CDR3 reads CASREQGANYGYTF. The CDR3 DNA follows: TGTGCCAGCAGGGAACAGGGAGCTAACTATGGCTACACCTTC.

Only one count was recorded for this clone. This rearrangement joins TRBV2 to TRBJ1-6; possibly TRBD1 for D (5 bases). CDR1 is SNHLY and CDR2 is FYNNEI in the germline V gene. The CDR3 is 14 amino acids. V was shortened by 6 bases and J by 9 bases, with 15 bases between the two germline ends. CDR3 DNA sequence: TGTGCCAGCAGGACGGGGACGGGGATTTCACCCCTCCACTTT. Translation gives CASRTGTGISPLHF.

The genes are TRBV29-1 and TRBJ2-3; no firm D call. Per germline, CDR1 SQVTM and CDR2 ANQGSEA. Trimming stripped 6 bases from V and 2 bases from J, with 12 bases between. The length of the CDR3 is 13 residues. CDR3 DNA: TGCAGCGTGAACAGCCAAAACACAGATACGCAGTATTTT. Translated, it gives CSVNSQNTDTQYF.

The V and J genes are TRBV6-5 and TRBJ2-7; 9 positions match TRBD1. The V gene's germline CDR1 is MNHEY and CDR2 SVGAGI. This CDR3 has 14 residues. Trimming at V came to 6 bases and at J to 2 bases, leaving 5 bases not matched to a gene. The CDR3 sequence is CASSRQGGAYEQYF. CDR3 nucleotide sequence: TGTGCCAGCAGCCGACAGGGGGGTGCCTACGAGCAGTACTTC.

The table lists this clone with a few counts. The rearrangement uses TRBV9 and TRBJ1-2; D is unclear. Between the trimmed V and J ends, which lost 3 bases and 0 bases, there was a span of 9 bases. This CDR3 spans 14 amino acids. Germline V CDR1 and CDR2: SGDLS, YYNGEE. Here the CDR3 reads CASSEHDANYGYTF. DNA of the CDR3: TGTGCCAGCAGCGAACATGACGCTAACTATGGCTACACCTTC.

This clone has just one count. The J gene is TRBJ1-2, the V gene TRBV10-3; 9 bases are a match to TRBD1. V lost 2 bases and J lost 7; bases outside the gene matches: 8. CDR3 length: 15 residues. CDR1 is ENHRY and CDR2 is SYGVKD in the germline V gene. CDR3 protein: CAISEPAGQGIGYTF. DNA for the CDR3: TGTGCCATCAGTGAGCCTGCGGGACAGGGAATTGGCTACACCTTC.

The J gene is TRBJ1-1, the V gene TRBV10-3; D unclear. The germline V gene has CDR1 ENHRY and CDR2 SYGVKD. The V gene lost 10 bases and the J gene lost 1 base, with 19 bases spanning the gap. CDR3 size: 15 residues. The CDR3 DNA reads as TGTGCCAGCAGGAGACCGCAGCCTCCGAACACTGAAGCTTTCTTT. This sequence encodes CASRRPQPPNTEAFF.

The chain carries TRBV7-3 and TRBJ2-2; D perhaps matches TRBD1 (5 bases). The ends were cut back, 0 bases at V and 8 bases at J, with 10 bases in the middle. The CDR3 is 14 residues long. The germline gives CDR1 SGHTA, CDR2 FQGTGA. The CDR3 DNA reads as TGTGCCAGCAGCTTAACGACAGTAACTGGGGAGCTGTTTTTT. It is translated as CASSLTTVTGELFF.

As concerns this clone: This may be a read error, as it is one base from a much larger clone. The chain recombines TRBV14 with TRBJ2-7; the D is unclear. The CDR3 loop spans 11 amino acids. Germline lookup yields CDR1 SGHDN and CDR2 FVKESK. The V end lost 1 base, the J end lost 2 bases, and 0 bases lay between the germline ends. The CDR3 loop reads CASSQAYEQYF. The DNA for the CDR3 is TGTGCCAGCAGCCAAGCCTACGAGCAGTACTTC.

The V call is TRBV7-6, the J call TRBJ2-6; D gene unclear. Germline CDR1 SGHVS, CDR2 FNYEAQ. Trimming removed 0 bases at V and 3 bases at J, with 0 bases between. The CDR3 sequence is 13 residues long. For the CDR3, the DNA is TGTGCCAGCAGCTTAGCTGGGGCCAACGTCCTGACTTTC. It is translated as CASSLAGANVLTF.

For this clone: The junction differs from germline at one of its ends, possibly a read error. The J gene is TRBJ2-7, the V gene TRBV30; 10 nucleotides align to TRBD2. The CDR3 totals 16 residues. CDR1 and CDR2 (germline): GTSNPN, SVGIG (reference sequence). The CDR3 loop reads CAWGDDSGGPSDEQYF. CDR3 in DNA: TGTGCCTGGGGCGACGATAGCGGGGGGCCCTCCGACGAGCAGTACTTC.

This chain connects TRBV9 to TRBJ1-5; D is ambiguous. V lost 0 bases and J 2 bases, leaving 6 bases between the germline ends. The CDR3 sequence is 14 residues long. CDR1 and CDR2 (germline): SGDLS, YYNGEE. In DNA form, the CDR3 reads TGTGCCAGCAGCGTAGAGGGCGGCAATCAGCCCCAGCATTTT. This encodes CASSVEGGNQPQHF.

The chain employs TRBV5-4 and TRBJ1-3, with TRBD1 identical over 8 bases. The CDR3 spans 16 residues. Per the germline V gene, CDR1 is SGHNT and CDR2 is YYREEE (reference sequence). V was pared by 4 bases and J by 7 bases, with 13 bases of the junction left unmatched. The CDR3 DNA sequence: TGTGCCAGCAGCGCTGGGACAGGCCAGGTCGGCAACACCATATATTTT. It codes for CASSAGTGQVGNTIYF.

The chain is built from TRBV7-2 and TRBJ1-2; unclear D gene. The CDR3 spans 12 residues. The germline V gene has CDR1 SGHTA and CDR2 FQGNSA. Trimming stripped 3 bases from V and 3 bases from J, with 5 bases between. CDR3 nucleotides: TGTGCCAGCAGCTTCACGGACTATGGCTACACCTTC. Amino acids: CASSFTDYGYTF.

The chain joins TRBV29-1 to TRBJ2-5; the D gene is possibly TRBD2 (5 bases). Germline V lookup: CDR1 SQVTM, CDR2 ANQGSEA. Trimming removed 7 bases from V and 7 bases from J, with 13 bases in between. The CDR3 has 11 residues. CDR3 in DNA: TGCAGCGCTGAGGCCGGACTGACCCAGTACTTC. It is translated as CSAEAGLTQYF.

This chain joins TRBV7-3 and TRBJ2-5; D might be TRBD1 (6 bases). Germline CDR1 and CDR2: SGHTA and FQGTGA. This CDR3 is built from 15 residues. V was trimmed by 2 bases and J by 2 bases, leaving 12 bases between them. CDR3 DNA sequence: TGTGCCAGCAGCTTAGGGCAGGGGCGGCAAGAGACCCAGTACTTC. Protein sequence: CASSLGQGRQETQYF.

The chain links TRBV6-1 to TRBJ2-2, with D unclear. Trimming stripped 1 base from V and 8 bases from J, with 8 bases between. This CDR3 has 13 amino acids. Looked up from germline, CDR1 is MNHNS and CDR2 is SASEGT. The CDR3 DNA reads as TGTGCCAGCAGTGAAGTTCGTGGTGGGGAGCTGTTTTTT. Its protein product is CASSEVRGGELFF.

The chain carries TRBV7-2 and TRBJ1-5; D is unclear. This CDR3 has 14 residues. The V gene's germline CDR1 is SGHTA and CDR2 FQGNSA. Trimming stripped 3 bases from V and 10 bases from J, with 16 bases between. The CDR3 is CASSFQHLASPQHF. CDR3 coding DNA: TGTGCCAGCAGCTTTCAGCATTTAGCATCCCCCCAGCATTTT.